One T cell receptor beta chain is described in this entry. Its antigen remains unidentified. PCR employed 60 Vbeta and 13 Jbeta primers. Repertoires were generated with immunoSEQ multiplex PCR, while TCRdb's copy carries only in-frame clones and drops some. The table shows roughly 150,000 clones, with 50% to 75% occurring only once. The sample belongs to a study of cytomegalovirus exposure and HLA in healthy donors. Looking at the study overall: The 100 million to 140 million unique TCR beta sequences, from 150 million to 200 million T cells, were found by an earlier analysis.

General study results and limits: It was likely that a cluster of highly shared sequence variants was a sequencing artifact. Approximately 160 TCR beta chains were listed as cytomegalovirus-associated. Relative to the approximately 700-donor mean, N-insertions were reportedly fewer in an Asian-associated ancestry cluster in a later analysis.

This CDR3 has 14 amino acids. The V and J ends lost 6 bases and 3 bases, in that order; junction bases with no gene match: 5. Germline lookup yields CDR1 SNHLY and CDR2 FYNNEI. Sequenced: PBMCs. This chain links TRBV2 with TRBJ1-3, with 7 bases that match TRBD1. The sequence came from a woman aged 25 to 39 in good health and CMV-seropositive. The CDR3 sequence is CASRINRGGNTIYF. Here the CDR3 DNA reads TGTGCCAGCAGGATTAACAGGGGTGGAAACACCATATATTTT.